This T cell receptor beta chain came from a study of CD8 T cells in Susac syndrome. About this clonotype itself: The antigen remains unidentified.

Overall study results and limits: The TCR sequencing and HLA analysis in the study involved a relatively small number of individuals, as the study acknowledged.

CD8+ and CD4+ blood T cells underwent TCR beta sequencing. V was clipped by 0 bases and J by 8 bases, with 15 bases between them. The V gene's germline CDR1 is SGDLS and CDR2 YYNGEE. The CDR3 length is 15 residues. About 0.5 to 1 ug RNA was reverse transcribed with random hexamers. TCRdb itself ran the immunoSEQ multiplex PCR reads through MiXCR, one entry per CDR3 protein. The table records tens of thousands of distinct CDR3 sequences, over 75% of them present only once. This receptor was identified in a human donor with multiple sclerosis. The genes are TRBV9 and TRBJ2-1, with D unresolved. The sample consisted of CD8+ T cells from PBMCs. The CDR3 loop is CASSVGTEGIDEQFF. The CDR3 bases are TGTGCCAGCAGCGTAGGGACCGAAGGCATCGATGAGCAGTTCTTC.